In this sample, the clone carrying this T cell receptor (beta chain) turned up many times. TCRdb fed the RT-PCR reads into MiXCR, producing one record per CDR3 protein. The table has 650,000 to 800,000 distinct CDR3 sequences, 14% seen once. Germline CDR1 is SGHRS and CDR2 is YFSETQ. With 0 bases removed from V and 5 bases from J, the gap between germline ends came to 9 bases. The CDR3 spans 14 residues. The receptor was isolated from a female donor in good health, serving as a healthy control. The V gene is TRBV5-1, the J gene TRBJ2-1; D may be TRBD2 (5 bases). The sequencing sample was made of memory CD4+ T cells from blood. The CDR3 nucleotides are TGCGCCAGCAGCTTGGCTACAGCGGACAATGAGCAGTTCTTC. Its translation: CASSLATADNEQFF.